This is a list of T cell receptor beta chains from one sample in a study of T cells in Graves' hyperthyroidism and ophthalmopathy. TCRdb processed the multiplex PCR reads anew with MiXCR; each CDR3 protein has one entry. The table has hundreds of thousands of distinct CDR3 sequences, more than 12% seen once. Sample: blood. The source is a woman aged 45-65 years with Graves' ophthalmopathy. Each CDR3 is given with its conserved first and last residue. D genes are given only for firm matches. Rows may omit the clone size; those that give it use once, few, many or a size class.

many	TRBD1	TRBV28	TRBJ2-7	TGTGCCAGCAGTCCGCTAGCGTTGGGACAGGGGACCAAGCCCTACTACGAGCAGTACTTC	CASSPLALGQGTKPYYEQYF
few	.	TRBV29-1	TRBJ1-1	TGCAGCGGCTGTGACACTGGAGCTTTCTTT	CSGCDTGAFF
few	TRBD1	TRBV9	TRBJ2-2	TGTGCCAGCAGCTTAAGGGGACAGGGAAGAACCGGGGAGCTGTTTTTT	CASSLRGQGRTGELFF
few	.	TRBV5-6	TRBJ2-1	TGTGCCAGCAGCTTGGGTGGGTCAGGGGCCCCCAATGAGCAGTTCTTC	CASSLGGSGAPNEQFF
.	TRBD2	TRBV20-1	TRBJ2-3	TGCAGTGCTTGGACTAGCGGGAGGGCCGATACGCAGTATTTT	CSAWTSGRADTQYF
many	.	TRBV4-2	TRBJ2-7	TGTGCCAGCAGCCAACCTGGGGGACCAAACTACGAGCAGTACTTC	CASSQPGGPNYEQYF
.	TRBD2	TRBV12-3/TRBV12-4	TRBJ2-3	TGTGCCAGCAGTCAACCCGGGACTAGCGGGAGGGGCTTCCCGGATACGCAGTATTTT	CASSQPGTSGRGFPDTQYF
many	.	TRBV7-8	TRBJ2-1	TGTGCCAGCGGGGCAGGCTATTCCTACAATGAGCAGTTCTTC	CASGAGYSYNEQFF
.	.	TRBV3-1	TRBJ2-6	TGTGCCAGCAGCCAAGATCTCAGGGTACCTGGGGCCAACGTCCTGACTTTC	CASSQDLRVPGANVLTF
many	TRBD2	TRBV20-1	TRBJ2-1	TGCAGTGCTAGCGAGACTAGCGGAAGTCTCTACAATGAGCAGTTCTTC	CSASETSGSLYNEQFF
.	.	TRBV19	TRBJ2-2	TGTGCCAGTAGCCTACCCGGATCTAACACCGGGGAGCTGTTTTTT	CASSLPGSNTGELFF
.	TRBD1	TRBV6-1	TRBJ1-5	TGTGCCAGCGGGGGGGGGACAGAGAGCAATCAGCCCCAGCATTTT	CASGGGTESNQPQHF
many	TRBD2	TRBV7-3	TRBJ2-3	TGTGCCAGCAGCCCGGGACTAGGAAGGCGCACAGATACGCAGTATTTT	CASSPGLGRRTDTQYF
many	.	TRBV11-2	TRBJ1-3	TGTGCCAGCAGCTTAGAGAGGAGGGCAACCATATATTTT	CASSLERRATIYF
many	TRBD2	TRBV28	TRBJ2-7	TGTGCCAGCAGCGTGGGGGGACTACACTACGAGCAGTACTTC	CASSVGGLHYEQYF
many	.	TRBV14	TRBJ2-3	TGTGCCAGCAGCCTCCCGGACCATAACACAGATACGCAGTATTTT	CASSLPDHNTDTQYF
.	TRBD1	TRBV5-4	TRBJ2-1	TGTGCCAGCAGCGTTGACAGGGTTGATGAGCAGTTCTTC	CASSVDRVDEQFF
many	.	TRBV13	TRBJ1-1	TGTGCCAGCCGTGAGGATGGGGCTGAAGCTTTCTTT	CASREDGAEAFF
many	.	TRBV9	TRBJ2-1	TGTGCCAGCAGCGCCCGGACGGGCTCCTACAATGAGCAGTTCTTC	CASSARTGSYNEQFF
many	.	TRBV7-9	TRBJ2-3	TGTGCCAGCAGCTACCCCGGGACCTCGACAGATACGCAGTATTTT	CASSYPGTSTDTQYF
.	TRBD2	TRBV11-2	TRBJ2-1	TGTGCCAGCATCCGGACTAGCGGGAGGACTGGCTCCTACAATGAGCAGTTCTTC	CASIRTSGRTGSYNEQFF
many	.	TRBV12-3/TRBV12-4	TRBJ2-1	TGTGCCAGCAGTTTCAGAACTGAGCAGTTCTTC	CASSFRTEQFF
many	TRBD2	TRBV10-3	TRBJ2-7	TGTGCCATCAGTGATGCGACTAGCGGGAGATATGGGTCCTACGAGCAGTACTTC	CAISDATSGRYGSYEQYF
many	.	TRBV30	TRBJ2-1	TGTGCCTGGAGTGTGGGACCCGATGAGCAGTTCTTC	CAWSVGPDEQFF
many	TRBD2	TRBV11-2	TRBJ2-3	TGTGCCAGCAACTTAGTAGCGGGAGCACCAGATACGCAGTATTTT	CASNLVAGAPDTQYF
many	.	TRBV20-1	TRBJ1-4	TGCAGTGCTAGAGTATGGACACGGACCGAAAAACTGTTTTTT	CSARVWTRTEKLFF
few	TRBD1	TRBV4-1	TRBJ1-1	TGCGCCAGCAGCCAAGATGACAGGGGCCCGTGGACTGAAGCTTTCTTT	CASSQDDRGPWTEAFF
many	.	TRBV7-9	TRBJ2-7	TGTGCCAGCAGACCCGGGGCAGCCCACGAGCAGTACTTC	CASRPGAAHEQYF
few	.	TRBV7-3	TRBJ2-7	TGTGCCAGCAGATCCGCCCAGTCCTCCTACGAGCAGTACTTC	CASRSAQSSYEQYF
many	.	TRBV18	TRBJ1-5	TGTGCCAGCTCACCTCAACGGATGGGGGCTAAGCAGCCCCAGCATTTT	CASSPQRMGAKQPQHF
.	.	TRBV3-1	TRBJ1-1	TGTGCCAGCAGCCACCCCTTCCGTGAACAGGGGAACACTGAAGCTTTCTTT	CASSHPFREQGNTEAFF
many	.	TRBV15	TRBJ2-7	TGTGCCACCAGCAGAAACCAGGGGAACGAGCAGTACTTC	CATSRNQGNEQYF
.	.	TRBV12-3/TRBV12-4	TRBJ1-3	TGTGCCAGCAGCTCCGACACGACCTTCGGAAACACCATATATTTT	CASSSDTTFGNTIYF
many	.	TRBV20-1	TRBJ2-5	TGCAGTGCTAGAGATCGAAAGCCCAGCGCCAATCAAGAGACCCAGTACTTC	CSARDRKPSANQETQYF
.	.	TRBV6-1	TRBJ2-3	TGTGCCAGCAGTTTCGGTGGACCAGATACGCAGTATTTT	CASSFGGPDTQYF
.	.	TRBV11-3	TRBJ2-5	TGTGCCAGCAGCGTAGGAGGGGACAGCTTAGGGACCCAGTACTTC	CASSVGGDSLGTQYF
.	.	TRBV4-2	TRBJ1-6	TGTGCCAGCAGCCAAGATTTGGGTGATAATTCACCCCTCCACTTT	CASSQDLGDNSPLHF
.	TRBD1	TRBV3-1	TRBJ1-4	TGTGCCAGCAGCCAAAGGACAGGGGATGAAAAACTGTTTTTT	CASSQRTGDEKLFF
few	.	TRBV2	TRBJ2-1	TGTGCCAGCAGTGAAAGGACGCTTCATTCTAGTGAGCAGTTCTTC	CASSERTLHSSEQFF
many	.	TRBV5-1	TRBJ2-3	TGCGCCAGCAGCCCGAGGGCGGGCACAGATACGCAGTATTTT	CASSPRAGTDTQYF
few	.	TRBV28	TRBJ1-6	TGTGCCAGCAGTTTCTATTTGGACGGTAATTCACCCCTCCACTTT	CASSFYLDGNSPLHF
.	TRBD1	TRBV20-1	TRBJ1-3	TGCAGTGCTAGAGGAAACGAAAAACAGGGGGGATCTGGAAACACCATATATTTT	CSARGNEKQGGSGNTIYF
.	.	TRBV12-3/TRBV12-4	TRBJ2-7	TGTGCCAGCAGCGACCACGAGATAGACTCCTACGAGCAGTACTTC	CASSDHEIDSYEQYF
few	.	TRBV5-1	TRBJ1-2	TGCGCCAGCAGCCCCGAAAGAAACTATGGCTACACCTTC	CASSPERNYGYTF
many	.	TRBV28	TRBJ2-7	TGTGCCAGTAGAGTTGGACGAGACTACGAGCAGTACTTC	CASRVGRDYEQYF